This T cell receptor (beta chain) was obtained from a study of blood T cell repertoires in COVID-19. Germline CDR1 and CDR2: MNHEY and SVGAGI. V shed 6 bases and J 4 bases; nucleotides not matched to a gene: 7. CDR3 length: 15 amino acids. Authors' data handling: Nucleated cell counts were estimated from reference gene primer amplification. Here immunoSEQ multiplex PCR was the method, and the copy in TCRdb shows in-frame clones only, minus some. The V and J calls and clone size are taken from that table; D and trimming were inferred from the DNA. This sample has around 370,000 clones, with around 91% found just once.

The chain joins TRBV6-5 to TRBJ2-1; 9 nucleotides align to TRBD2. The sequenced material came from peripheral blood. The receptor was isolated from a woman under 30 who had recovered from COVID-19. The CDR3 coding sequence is TGTGCCAGCAGGACCGGGACTAGCCGATACAATGAGCAGTTCTTC. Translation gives CASRTGTSRYNEQFF.